Following are 16 T cell receptor beta chains from one sample sequenced in a study of blood T cell repertoires in COVID-19. The assay was immunoSEQ multiplex PCR, and TCRdb's table has in-frame clones only and misses some. The repertoire holds 150,000 to 200,000 clones, approximately 88% seen once, with roughly 9% in the top ten. The specimen sequenced was PBMCs or T cells enriched from blood (not recorded which). These receptors were taken from a woman under 30 who had recovered from COVID-19.

The chain is built from TRBV7-8 and TRBJ1-4, with TRBD1 matching over 10 bases. The CDR3 sequence is 14 residues long. Germline V gene lookup returns CDR1 SGHVS and CDR2 FQNEAQ. V gave up 5 bases and J gave up 8 bases; unmatched junction bases: 5. CDR3 nucleotides: TGTGCCAGCAGCCCGGGACAGGGGCGCGAAAAACTGTTTTTT. It is translated as CASSPGQGREKLFF.

Only a few counts were recorded for this clone. This sequence joins TRBV4-2 and TRBJ2-7, with D unclear. Trimming removed 1 base from V and 0 bases from J, with 7 bases in between. The V gene's germline CDR1 is LGHNA and CDR2 YNFKEQ. This CDR3 region has 14 residues. The CDR3 DNA sequence: TGTGCCAGCAGCCAAGTTCCCAGCTCCTACGAGCAGTACTTC. It codes for CASSQVPSSYEQYF.

In DNA form, the CDR3 reads TGCGCCAGCAGCTCGGGACAGGGGAGGGAAACTGAAGCTTTCTTT. Its translation is CASSSGQGRETEAFF. The V call is TRBV5-1, the J call TRBJ1-1, with TRBD1 matching 10 bases. Germline V gene lookup returns CDR1 SGHRS and CDR2 YFSETQ. The CDR3 loop spans 15 amino acids. V shed 3 bases, J shed 5 bases, and the junction held 7 bases outside the gene matches.

On this clone itself: The same CDR3 can be traced to other DNA sequences in this sample. The V and J genes are TRBV18 and TRBJ1-5, with unresolved D. CDR1 KGHSH and CDR2 LQKENI come from the germline V gene. This CDR3 contains 13 residues. Trimming stripped 2 bases from V and 4 bases from J, with 6 bases between. The CDR3 DNA reads as TGTGCCAGCTCACCAGGCGGAAATCAGCCCCAGCATTTT. Its translation: CASSPGGNQPQHF.

The gene calls are TRBV5-1 and TRBJ2-7; TRBD2 might be the D (5 bases). Per the germline V gene, CDR1 is SGHRS and CDR2 is YFSETQ. The CDR3 length is 13 residues. The V gene lost 2 bases and the J gene lost 1 base, with 7 bases spanning the gap. The chain's CDR3 is CASSFGDSYEQYF. CDR3 nucleotide sequence: TGCGCCAGCAGCTTCGGGGATTCCTACGAGCAGTACTTC.

This chain links TRBV4-2 with TRBJ2-5; maybe TRBD2 (6 bases). V lost 0 bases, J lost 1 base, and 15 bases lay in between. Germline V gene data show CDR1 as LGHNA and CDR2 as YNFKEQ. The CDR3 loop spans 17 amino acids. The CDR3, as DNA: TGTGCCAGCAGCCAAGAGGGAGGCACCCCGTCCCAAGAGACCCAGTACTTC. Encoded protein: CASSQEGGTPSQETQYF.

The chain has TRBV19 and TRBJ2-3, with D possibly TRBD1 on 5 matching bases. There are 13 residues in the CDR3. Germline V gives CDR1 LNHDA, CDR2 SQIVND (reference sequence). The ends were cut back, 8 bases at V and 0 bases at J, with 9 bases in the middle. CDR3 protein: CASGARSTDTQYF. The CDR3 DNA reads as TGTGCCAGTGGGGCGAGGAGCACAGATACGCAGTATTTT.

The chain uses TRBV2 and TRBJ2-1; D unclear. The CDR3 loop spans 10 amino acids. CDR1 and CDR2 (germline): SNHLY, FYNNEI. V lost 7 bases and J 13 bases, leaving 11 bases between the germline ends. CDR3 in amino acids: CASNSVAQFF. The CDR3 nucleotides are TGTGCCAGCAACAGTGTTGCACAGTTCTTC.

The chain carries TRBV3-1 (or the pseudogene TRBV3-2) and TRBJ1-1, with a weak D call TRBD1 (6 bases). V lost 1 base and J lost 6, with 15 bases in between. The V gene's germline CDR1 is LGHDT and CDR2 YNNKEL (reference sequence). The CDR3 is 15 amino acids. As DNA, the CDR3 is TGTGCCAGCAGCCAAGTCGGGACAATATCCGCTGAAGCTTTCTTT. This encodes CASSQVGTISAEAFF.

The chain links TRBV11-2 to TRBJ2-3, with unresolved D. The CDR3 spans 14 residues. The germline V gene encodes CDR1 SGHAT and CDR2 FQNNGV. V shed 5 bases and J shed 2 bases, with 11 bases lying between them. As DNA, the CDR3 is TGTGCCAGCAGCCCCCGGCGGCTCACAGATACGCAGTATTTT. The encoded protein is CASSPRRLTDTQYF.

This sequence joins TRBV4-1 and TRBJ1-2, with 7 nucleotides matching TRBD1. The trim removed 3 bases at V and 1 base at J, leaving 8 bases unmatched. This CDR3 has 16 amino acids. Looked up from germline, CDR1 is MGHRA and CDR2 is YSYEKL. The CDR3 protein is CASSHWEGGRNYGYTF. The CDR3, as DNA: TGCGCCAGCAGCCACTGGGAAGGGGGCCGTAACTATGGCTACACCTTC.

The V gene is TRBV27, the J gene TRBJ1-2, with D possibly TRBD1 on 6 matching bases. Germline assignment: CDR1 MNHEY and CDR2 SMNVEV (reference sequence). V gave up 2 bases and J gave up 4 bases, with 14 bases separating them. The CDR3 is 15 amino acids. CDR3 DNA: TGTGCCAGCAGTTTAAGGGGGACACCGCTCTATGGCTACACCTTC. It translates to CASSLRGTPLYGYTF.

This sequence joins TRBV7-8 and TRBJ2-7; D not certain. The germline V and J ends were trimmed by 2 bases and 13 bases, with 15 bases remaining between them. This CDR3 comprises 12 residues. The germline gives CDR1 SGHVS, CDR2 FQNEAQ. The CDR3: CASSLSLYELYF. CDR3 coding DNA: TGTGCCAGCAGCTTATCGCTCTACGAGCTTTACTTC.

CDR3: CASSQRPPGQGVQETQYF. CDR3 nucleotide sequence: TGCGCCAGCAGCCAACGTCCCCCGGGACAGGGGGTACAAGAGACCCAGTACTTC. J is TRBJ2-5 and V is TRBV5-1; TRBD1 agrees at 11 bases. CDR3 length: 18 residues. V lost 4 bases, J lost 2 bases, and 13 bases stayed unmatched. Germline lookup yields CDR1 SGHRS and CDR2 YFSETQ.

The CDR3 protein is CASSPPPGETQYF. CDR3 sequence (DNA): TGTGCCAGCAGCCCCCCCCCGGGAGAGACCCAGTACTTC. V is TRBV5-4 and J is TRBJ2-5; D uncertain. The CDR3 consists of 13 residues. Germline CDR1 SGHNT, CDR2 YYREEE (reference sequence). Trimming left V 4 bases short and J 4 bases short, with 11 bases between.

The chain is built from TRBV19 and TRBJ2-1; 8 nucleotides match TRBD2. The V segment lost 5 bases and the J segment 7 bases; nucleotides outside the gene matches: 7. The CDR3 covers 14 residues. From germline, CDR1 is LNHDA and CDR2 SQIVND (reference sequence). The CDR3 coding sequence is TGTGCCAGTAGTCTACCCGGGAGGGTGAATGAGCAGTTCTTC. It translates to CASSLPGRVNEQFF. The entire variable domain, with the rest obtained from reference TRBV19 and TRBJ2-1, is as follows: DGGITQSPKYLFRKEGQNVTLSCEQNLNHDAMYWYRQDPGQGLRLIYYSQIVNDFQKGDIAEGYSVSREKKESFPLTVTSAQKNPTAFYLCASSLPGRVNEQFFGPGTRLTVL.